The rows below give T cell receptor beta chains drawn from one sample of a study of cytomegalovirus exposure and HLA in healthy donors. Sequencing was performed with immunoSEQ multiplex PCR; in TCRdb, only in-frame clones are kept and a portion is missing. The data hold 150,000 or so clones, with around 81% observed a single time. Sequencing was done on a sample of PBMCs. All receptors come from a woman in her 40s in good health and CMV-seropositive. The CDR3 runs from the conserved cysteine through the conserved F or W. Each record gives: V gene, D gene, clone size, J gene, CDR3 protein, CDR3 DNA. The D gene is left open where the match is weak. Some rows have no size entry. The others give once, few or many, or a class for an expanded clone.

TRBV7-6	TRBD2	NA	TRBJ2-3	CASSSGSGKSTDTQYF	TGTGCCAGCAGCTCAGGTAGCGGGAAAAGCACAGATACGCAGTATTTT
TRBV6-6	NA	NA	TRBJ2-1	CASSYLGQNNEQFF	TGTGCCAGCAGTTACTTGGGACAAAACAATGAGCAGTTCTTC
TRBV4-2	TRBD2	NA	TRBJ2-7	CASSQGAGGPYEQYF	TGTGCCAGCAGCCAAGGGGCGGGAGGACCCTACGAGCAGTACTTC
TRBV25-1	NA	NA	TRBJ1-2	CASSEWTALYGYTF	TGTGCCAGCAGTGAATGGACAGCTCTCTATGGCTACACCTTC
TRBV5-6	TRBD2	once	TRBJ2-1	CASSLGGLAAYNEQFF	TGTGCCAGCAGCTTGGGGGGACTAGCGGCATACAATGAGCAGTTCTTC
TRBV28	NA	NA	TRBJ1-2	CASSPMAYGYTF	TGTGCCAGCAGCCCGATGGCCTATGGCTACACCTTC
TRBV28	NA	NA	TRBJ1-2	CASNSNRVYGYTF	TGTGCCAGCAATTCGAACAGGGTCTATGGCTACACCTTC
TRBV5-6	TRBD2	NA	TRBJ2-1	CASSLRILAGNNEQFF	TGTGCCAGCAGCTTGCGGATTCTAGCGGGTAACAATGAGCAGTTCTTC
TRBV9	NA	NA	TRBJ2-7	CASSVDVASGEQYF	TGTGCCAGCAGCGTAGATGTAGCGTCGGGCGAGCAGTACTTC
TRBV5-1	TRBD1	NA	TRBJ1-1	CASSRGDSEMNTEAFF	TGCGCCAGCAGCCGTGGGGACAGTGAAATGAACACTGAAGCTTTCTTT